A single sample is the source of the 14 T cell receptor beta chains below, sequenced in a study of Graves' ophthalmopathy and Graves' hyperthyroidism. Transcripts of RNA were the source for amplifying TCR beta CDR3 regions. Second-round multiplex PCR came after a first-round RT-PCR that employed HTBI primers. One entry per CDR3 protein, called by TCRdb with MiXCR from the multiplex PCR reads. This table holds 300,000 to 450,000 distinct CDR3 sequences, approximately 18% found once. Sequencing was done on a sample of peripheral blood. The source of these receptors is an adult woman with stable Graves' hyperthyroidism.

This clonotype was counted ten times or more. The chain uses TRBV25-1 and TRBJ1-5; D perhaps matches TRBD1 (6 bases). V dropped 4 bases and J dropped 3 bases, with 22 bases sitting between them. The germline V gene has CDR1 MGHDK and CDR2 SYGVNS. The CDR3 sequence is 18 residues long. CDR3 nucleotides: TGTGCCAGCAGTGCCCGGGACAACCGGCGGAATTACAATCAGCCCCAGCATTTT. Translation gives CASSARDNRRNYNQPQHF.

This clonotype showed up many times. The V call is TRBV7-8, the J call TRBJ1-5; 8 bases align to TRBD1. This CDR3 contains 17 residues. Losses at the gene ends were 0 bases for V and 5 bases for J; bases not matched to a gene: 9. Germline V gives CDR1 SGHVS, CDR2 FQNEAQ. CDR3 region: CASSLAPWTGPDQPQHF. In nucleotides, the CDR3 is TGTGCCAGCAGCTTAGCTCCTTGGACAGGGCCCGATCAGCCCCAGCATTTT.

This clonotype was counted ten times or more. The V call is TRBV12-3 or TRBV12-4, the J call TRBJ1-1, with a tentative D call TRBD1 (5 bases). V was shortened by 5 bases and J by 1 base, with 14 bases between the two germline ends. The CDR3 covers 15 residues. The DNA for the CDR3 is TGTGCCAGCAGTCCGGGACTCCAGGGGAACACTGAAGCTTTCTTT. It codes for CASSPGLQGNTEAFF.

The V gene is TRBV4-1, the J gene TRBJ2-2; the D is unclear. The CDR3 has 13 amino acids. Germline V gene lookup returns CDR1 MGHRA and CDR2 YSYEKL. V was cut by 2 bases and J by 6 bases, with 7 bases left in between. CDR3 DNA sequence: TGCGCCAGCAGCCAATTTATTGCCGGGGAGCTGTTTTTT. Translated: CASSQFIAGELFF.

The V and J genes are TRBV20-1 and TRBJ1-5, with D perhaps matching TRBD1 (5 bases). The CDR3 is 14 residues long. With 3 bases removed from V and 3 bases from J, the gap between germline ends came to 12 bases. Germline-derived CDR1 and CDR2 are DFQATT and SNEGSKA (reference sequence). This chain's CDR3 is CSARRRDANQPQHF. DNA for the CDR3: TGCAGTGCTAGGCGCAGGGATGCCAATCAGCCCCAGCATTTT.

This clonotype was recorded many times. The CDR3 nucleotides are TGTGCCAGCAGTACTCTGCAGGAAGAGACCCAGTACTTC. This codes for CASSTLQEETQYF. This chain links TRBV27 with TRBJ2-5; no clear D. There are 13 residues in the CDR3. Germline CDR1 is MNHEY and CDR2 is SMNVEV (reference sequence). Deletions cut 5 bases from V and 3 bases from J, with 10 bases between.

This clonotype was counted ten times or more. V gene TRBV4-1 combines with J gene TRBJ2-7; TRBD1 matches 9 bases. Germline CDR1 MGHRA, CDR2 YSYEKL. The CDR3 loop spans 15 amino acids. Unmatched junction bases numbered 8, after V lost 5 bases and J lost 3 bases. The CDR3 protein is CASSSLQGASYEQYF. CDR3 coding DNA: TGCGCCAGCAGCTCTTTACAGGGGGCGAGCTACGAGCAGTACTTC.

This clonotype came up once. The V call is TRBV27, the J call TRBJ1-1; D gene uncertain. CDR1 is MNHEY and CDR2 is SMNVEV in the germline V gene (reference sequence). Trimming removed 5 bases at V and 4 bases at J, with 11 bases between. The CDR3 extends over 13 amino acids. As DNA, the CDR3 is TGTGCCAGCAGTGAAGCCCCGTTCACTGAAGCTTTCTTT. Protein: CASSEAPFTEAFF.

At least ten counts were recorded for this clonotype. The rearrangement uses TRBV7-2 and TRBJ2-7; no reliable D call. The CDR3 is 15 residues long. In germline, CDR1 is SGHTA, CDR2 FQGNSA. V was shortened by 1 base and J by 0 bases, with 10 bases between the two germline ends. CDR3 DNA sequence: TGTGCCAGCAGCTTAGACCCCACGAGCTCCTACGAGCAGTACTTC. It specifies CASSLDPTSSYEQYF.

This rearrangement joins TRBV20-1 to TRBJ2-7; D not resolved. Trimming stripped 3 bases from V and 3 bases from J, with 12 bases between. The CDR3 totals 13 residues. Germline-derived CDR1 and CDR2 are DFQATT and SNEGSKA (reference sequence). This CDR3 is CSARTPVGYEQYF. The CDR3 DNA reads as TGCAGTGCTAGGACACCGGTCGGCTACGAGCAGTACTTC.

The J gene is TRBJ2-7, the V gene TRBV13; D is unresolved. Germline loops: CDR1 PRHDT, CDR2 FYEKMQ (reference sequence). V lost 9 bases and J lost 2, with 17 bases in between. The CDR3 has 14 amino acids. Here the CDR3 reads CARTRRTPTYEQYF. The CDR3 DNA sequence: TGTGCCAGGACCAGAAGAACACCTACCTACGAGCAGTACTTC.

A word on this clonotype: A much larger clone differs by one base, so this may be a read error. The chain is built from TRBV5-1 and TRBJ2-7; D gene uncertain. V lost 0 bases, J lost 6 bases, and 13 bases lay in between. The germline V gene encodes CDR1 SGHRS and CDR2 YFSETQ. The CDR3 consists of 14 residues. CDR3 sequence (DNA): TGCGCCAGCAGCTTGGGCAGCTCCATAAGCGAGCAGTACTTC. It is translated as CASSLGSSISEQYF.

At least ten counts were recorded for this clonotype. The chain is built from TRBV12-3 or TRBV12-4 and TRBJ1-2; 7 positions match TRBD1. The CDR3 consists of 13 residues. Germline trimming cut 7 bases from V and 4 bases from J; bases unmatched to any gene: 6. The CDR3 DNA reads TGTGCCAGCACCGAAGGACAGGTCTATGGCTACACCTTC. Translation: CASTEGQVYGYTF.

This clonotype was observed at least ten times. The rearrangement joins TRBV29-1 to TRBJ1-1, with D possibly being TRBD1 (5 bases). V was pared by 1 base and J by 0 bases, with 6 bases between. The CDR3 loop spans 13 amino acids. Looked up from germline, CDR1 is SQVTM and CDR2 is ANQGSEA. CDR3 bases: TGCAGCGTTGAAGGGGGGATGAACACTGAAGCTTTCTTT. This gives the protein CSVEGGMNTEAFF.